Each of the 21 T cell receptor beta chains below was sequenced from the same sample in a study of T cells in Graves' hyperthyroidism and ophthalmopathy. What was amplified from RNA transcripts were TCR beta CDR3 regions. First-round RT-PCR with HTBI primers amplified the TCR CDR3 region. TCRdb independently ran MiXCR on the multiplex PCR reads; one entry per CDR3 protein. The sample lists approximately 600,000 distinct CDR3 sequences, roughly 20% seen once, with roughly a third in the top ten. Sequencing used blood. These receptors were collected from a man younger than 40 with Graves' ophthalmopathy.

The V and J genes are TRBV3-2 and TRBJ2-1; the table's D call, TRBD2, has no DNA check behind it. TRBV3-2 is termed a pseudogene. CDR3 length: 13 residues. CDR3 region: CASSLRRRHEQFF. DNA of the CDR3: TGTGCCAGCAGCCTCCGAAGGAGGCATGAGCAGTTCTTC.

The rearrangement joins TRBV4-3 to TRBJ1-1; D remains ambiguous. CDR3 length equals 13 residues. In germline, CDR1 is LGHNA, CDR2 YSLEER. V was pared by 0 bases and J by 3 bases, with 5 bases between. This CDR3 is CASSQDLDTEAFF. In DNA form, the CDR3 reads TGCGCCAGCAGCCAAGATTTGGACACTGAAGCTTTCTTT.

The chain employs TRBV10-2 and TRBJ2-1, with TRBD1 identical over 7 bases. Germline V gives CDR1 WSHSY, CDR2 SAAADI. This CDR3 has 15 residues. The V gene end was trimmed by 7 bases and the J gene end by 5 bases; junction bases not matched to a gene: 11. CDR3 residues: CASKDRDRLNNEQFF. The CDR3 bases are TGCGCCAGCAAGGACCGGGACAGATTGAACAATGAGCAGTTCTTC.

This chain joins TRBV19 and TRBJ1-2; D is undetermined. Germline CDR1 and CDR2: LNHDA and SQIVND (reference sequence). Trimming removed 1 base at V and 5 bases at J, with 8 bases between. This CDR3 is built from 13 residues. CDR3 bases: TGTGCCAGTAGTATAGCGTCGGCTTATGGCTACACCTTC. This sequence encodes CASSIASAYGYTF.

The chain joins TRBV7-9 to TRBJ2-2; D gene unclear. Germline V gene sequence: CDR1 SEHNR, CDR2 FQNEAQ (reference sequence). There are 12 residues in the CDR3. V dropped 6 bases and J dropped 8 bases, with 10 bases sitting between them. CDR3: CASRPPWGELFF. The CDR3 DNA is TGTGCCAGCAGGCCGCCGTGGGGGGAGCTGTTTTTT.

The chain couples TRBV9 to TRBJ2-1; D unresolved. CDR3 length equals 15 residues. With 1 base removed from V and 1 base from J, the gap between germline ends came to 9 bases. Germline CDR1 reads SGDLS; CDR2 reads YYNGEE. The CDR3 DNA is TGTGCCAGCAGCGTAAGCTCCCATTCCTACAATGAGCAGTTCTTC. Translation: CASSVSSHSYNEQFF. Using reference TRBV9 and TRBJ2-1 for the parts outside the CDR3, the full variable domain is DSGVTQTPKHLITATGQRVTLRCSPRSGDLSVYWYQQSLDQGLQFLIQYYNGEERAKGNILERFSAQQFPDLHSELNLSSLELGDSALYFCASSVSSHSYNEQFFGPGTRLTVL.

V is TRBV28 and J is TRBJ2-5, with TRBD1 matching 9 bases. The CDR3 length is 17 residues. The trim removed 0 bases at V and 3 bases at J, leaving 8 bases unmatched. Germline assignment: CDR1 MDHEN and CDR2 SYDVKM. CDR3 region: CASSLWVDRGYKETQYF. CDR3 nucleotides: TGTGCCAGCAGTTTATGGGTCGACAGGGGGTACAAAGAGACCCAGTACTTC.

V and J are TRBV20-1 and TRBJ2-7; D perhaps matches TRBD1 (6 bases). This CDR3 spans 14 amino acids. Trimming pared 2 bases from V and 0 bases from J, leaving 11 bases between. Germline-derived CDR1 and CDR2 are DFQATT and SNEGSKA (reference sequence). In nucleotides, the CDR3 is TGCAGTGCTAGAAGGCAGGGGAGCTCCTACGAGCAGTACTTC. Protein sequence: CSARRQGSSYEQYF.

The chain employs TRBV13 and TRBJ2-5; D call uncertain. Trimming took off 1 base at V and 5 bases at J, with 8 bases between the two ends. The germline gives CDR1 PRHDT, CDR2 FYEKMQ (reference sequence). The CDR3 loop spans 13 amino acids. The CDR3 loop reads CASSLVPTETQYF. CDR3 bases: TGTGCCAGCAGCTTAGTACCGACGGAGACCCAGTACTTC.

This chain connects TRBV12-3 or TRBV12-4 to TRBJ2-7, with D possibly TRBD1 on 5 matching bases. V shed 6 bases and J shed 5 bases, with 17 bases lying between them. CDR3 length equals 14 residues. CDR3 protein: CASSPTVIIDEQYF. CDR3 DNA: TGTGCCAGCAGCCCGACAGTCATAATCGACGAGCAGTACTTC.

J is TRBJ1-6 and V is TRBV19, with 8 bases identical to TRBD1. In germline, CDR1 is LNHDA, CDR2 SQIVND (reference sequence). With V trimmed by 6 bases and J by 7 bases, 8 bases remained unmatched. The CDR3 is 15 residues long. The CDR3 nucleotides read TGTGCCAGTAGCGGACAGGGTTCGAGGAATTCACCCCTCCACTTT. It codes for CASSGQGSRNSPLHF.

Ten or more counts support this clonotype. V usage is TRBV5-1 and J usage is TRBJ2-1; 12 bases map to TRBD2. The CDR3 spans 17 residues. Per the germline V gene, CDR1 is SGHRS and CDR2 is YFSETQ. V shed 4 bases, J shed 0 bases, and the junction held 5 bases outside the gene matches. This CDR3 is CASSPGLAGPSYNEQFF. CDR3 bases: TGCGCCAGCAGCCCGGGACTAGCGGGCCCCTCCTACAATGAGCAGTTCTTC.

The genes are TRBV6-1 and TRBJ2-1, with 9 bases fitting TRBD1. The length of the CDR3 is 15 residues. The germline V gene encodes CDR1 MNHNS and CDR2 SASEGT. The V and J ends lost 6 bases and 7 bases, in that order; junction bases with no gene match: 10. This CDR3 reads CASSPTGGAFNEQFF. DNA for the CDR3: TGTGCCAGCAGCCCAACAGGGGGCGCGTTTAATGAGCAGTTCTTC.

This clonotype was seen only a few times. V is TRBV11-2 and J is TRBJ2-7; no reliable D call. This CDR3 region has 14 residues. Germline CDR1 reads SGHAT; CDR2 reads FQNNGV. Trimming took 6 bases from V and 0 from J, leaving 12 bases between them. The CDR3 is CASRLSRSSYEQYF. CDR3 sequence (DNA): TGTGCCAGCAGGCTGAGCAGGAGCTCCTACGAGCAGTACTTC.

This clonotype appeared many times. The chain joins TRBV28 to TRBJ2-7; 8 bases fit TRBD2. The CDR3 has 14 residues. V shed 7 bases and J 0 bases; nucleotides not matched to a gene: 5. From germline, CDR1 is MDHEN and CDR2 SYDVKM. The CDR3 DNA reads as TGTGCCAGCACCGAGCGGGAGCCCTCCTACGAGCAGTACTTC. Its protein is CASTEREPSYEQYF. Full variable domain (remainder filled in from reference TRBV28 and TRBJ2-7): DVKVTQSSRYLVKRTGEKVFLECVQDMDHENMFWYRQDPGLGLRLIYFSYDVKMKEKGDIPEGYSVSREKKERFSLILESASTNQTSMYLCASTEREPSYEQYFGPGTRLTVT.

Many counts were recorded for this clonotype. The chain uses TRBV29-1 and TRBJ1-2; D remains unclear. Trimming cost V 4 bases and J 6 bases, with 12 bases left between them. CDR3 length: 12 residues. Germline V gives CDR1 SQVTM, CDR2 ANQGSEA. CDR3 coding DNA: TGCAGCGTTGCGGTAGGGAGGAATGGCTACACCTTC. Its protein is CSVAVGRNGYTF.

The CDR3 loop is CAISESNEQFF. CDR3 DNA sequence: TGTGCCATCAGTGAGTCGAATGAGCAGTTCTTC. V is TRBV10-3 and J is TRBJ2-1; D is ambiguous. CDR1 and CDR2 from the germline V gene are ENHRY and SYGVKD. The CDR3 loop spans 11 amino acids. The ends were cut back, 0 bases at V and 7 bases at J, with 1 base in the middle.

The V and J genes are TRBV10-1 and TRBJ1-4; TRBD1 matches at 8 bases. CDR3 size: 13 residues. Germline V gene data show CDR1 as WNHNN and CDR2 as SYGVQD (reference sequence). The junction had 7 bases not matched to a gene; V was cut back by 11 bases and J by 5 bases. The CDR3 DNA follows: TGCGCCCCCCCAAGACAGGGGAATGAAAAACTGTTTTTT. Amino acids: CAPPRQGNEKLFF.

The V and J genes are TRBV7-2 and TRBJ2-1; 16 positions agree with TRBD2. CDR3 length: 17 residues. Germline V gene lookup returns CDR1 SGHTA and CDR2 FQGNSA. J was trimmed by 9 bases and V by 2 bases; bases with no gene match: 7. In DNA, the CDR3 is TGTGCCAGCAGCTTAAGGGGACTAGCGGGAGGGCCCGCTGAGCAGTTCTTC. It encodes CASSLRGLAGGPAEQFF.

This clonotype was found a few times. The chain combines TRBV9 with TRBJ2-2; D is tentatively TRBD1 or TRBD2 (5 bases each). Trimming removed 3 bases from V and 7 bases from J, with 16 bases in between. Germline V gene lookup returns CDR1 SGDLS and CDR2 YYNGEE. CDR3 length: 15 residues. The CDR3 sequence is CASSATEGPFGELFF. CDR3 sequence (DNA): TGTGCCAGCAGCGCTACCGAGGGACCGTTCGGGGAGCTGTTTTTT.

CDR3 DNA sequence: TGTGCCAGCAGCGTAGCAATGAGGGAGACCCAGTACTTC. Amino acid sequence: CASSVAMRETQYF. This chain uses TRBV9 with TRBJ2-5; no firm D call. The V gene lost 0 bases and the J gene lost 5 bases, with 8 bases spanning the gap. Looked up from germline, CDR1 is SGDLS and CDR2 is YYNGEE. CDR3 length: 13 amino acids.